One TCR beta chain is described in this entry. Its antigen is not identified. Each CDR3 protein is one row after TCRdb ran MiXCR on the 5' RACE reads. The table lists about 120,000 distinct CDR3 sequences, around 15% of them singletons. These data are taken from a study of T cells after yellow fever vaccination. V lost 3 bases, J lost 5 bases, and 10 bases lay in between. CDR1 and CDR2 from the germline V gene are MNHEY and SMNVEV (reference sequence). This CDR3 region has 13 residues. Findings and limits, study-wide: High-abundance clonotypes from the bulk population could contaminate FACS-sorted repertoires.

The chain recombines TRBV27 with TRBJ2-5, with D unresolved. The clonotype comes from a man between 18 and 29 years old who received the YFV17D yellow fever vaccine. Source: CD8+ T cells sorted from PBMCs, taken 5 days after the yellow fever booster vaccination. The CDR3 DNA follows: TGTGCCAGCAGTTTCGATCGTGGGGAGACCCAGTACTTC. The encoded protein is CASSFDRGETQYF.